This T cell receptor (beta chain) was obtained from a study of identical twins. This clonotype was seen only a few times. TCRdb re-derived calls from the 5' RACE reads in MiXCR, one entry per CDR3 protein. Among about 530,000 distinct CDR3 sequences listed, roughly 15% were seen once. Germline loops: CDR1 ENHRY, CDR2 SYGVKD. This CDR3 spans 14 amino acids. J lost 4 bases, V lost 5 bases, and 4 bases had no gene match. Separately, the same data were catalogued under a study of yellow fever vaccine responses in identical twins.

The rearrangement joins TRBV10-3 to TRBJ2-5, with 10 bases fitting TRBD1. The sequencing sample was made of CD4+ T cells sorted from blood. The sequence was collected from a woman aged 18-29 years in good health. DNA of the CDR3: TGTGCCATCAGTCCGGGACAGGGGTCAGAGACCCAGTACTTC. Protein: CAISPGQGSETQYF.